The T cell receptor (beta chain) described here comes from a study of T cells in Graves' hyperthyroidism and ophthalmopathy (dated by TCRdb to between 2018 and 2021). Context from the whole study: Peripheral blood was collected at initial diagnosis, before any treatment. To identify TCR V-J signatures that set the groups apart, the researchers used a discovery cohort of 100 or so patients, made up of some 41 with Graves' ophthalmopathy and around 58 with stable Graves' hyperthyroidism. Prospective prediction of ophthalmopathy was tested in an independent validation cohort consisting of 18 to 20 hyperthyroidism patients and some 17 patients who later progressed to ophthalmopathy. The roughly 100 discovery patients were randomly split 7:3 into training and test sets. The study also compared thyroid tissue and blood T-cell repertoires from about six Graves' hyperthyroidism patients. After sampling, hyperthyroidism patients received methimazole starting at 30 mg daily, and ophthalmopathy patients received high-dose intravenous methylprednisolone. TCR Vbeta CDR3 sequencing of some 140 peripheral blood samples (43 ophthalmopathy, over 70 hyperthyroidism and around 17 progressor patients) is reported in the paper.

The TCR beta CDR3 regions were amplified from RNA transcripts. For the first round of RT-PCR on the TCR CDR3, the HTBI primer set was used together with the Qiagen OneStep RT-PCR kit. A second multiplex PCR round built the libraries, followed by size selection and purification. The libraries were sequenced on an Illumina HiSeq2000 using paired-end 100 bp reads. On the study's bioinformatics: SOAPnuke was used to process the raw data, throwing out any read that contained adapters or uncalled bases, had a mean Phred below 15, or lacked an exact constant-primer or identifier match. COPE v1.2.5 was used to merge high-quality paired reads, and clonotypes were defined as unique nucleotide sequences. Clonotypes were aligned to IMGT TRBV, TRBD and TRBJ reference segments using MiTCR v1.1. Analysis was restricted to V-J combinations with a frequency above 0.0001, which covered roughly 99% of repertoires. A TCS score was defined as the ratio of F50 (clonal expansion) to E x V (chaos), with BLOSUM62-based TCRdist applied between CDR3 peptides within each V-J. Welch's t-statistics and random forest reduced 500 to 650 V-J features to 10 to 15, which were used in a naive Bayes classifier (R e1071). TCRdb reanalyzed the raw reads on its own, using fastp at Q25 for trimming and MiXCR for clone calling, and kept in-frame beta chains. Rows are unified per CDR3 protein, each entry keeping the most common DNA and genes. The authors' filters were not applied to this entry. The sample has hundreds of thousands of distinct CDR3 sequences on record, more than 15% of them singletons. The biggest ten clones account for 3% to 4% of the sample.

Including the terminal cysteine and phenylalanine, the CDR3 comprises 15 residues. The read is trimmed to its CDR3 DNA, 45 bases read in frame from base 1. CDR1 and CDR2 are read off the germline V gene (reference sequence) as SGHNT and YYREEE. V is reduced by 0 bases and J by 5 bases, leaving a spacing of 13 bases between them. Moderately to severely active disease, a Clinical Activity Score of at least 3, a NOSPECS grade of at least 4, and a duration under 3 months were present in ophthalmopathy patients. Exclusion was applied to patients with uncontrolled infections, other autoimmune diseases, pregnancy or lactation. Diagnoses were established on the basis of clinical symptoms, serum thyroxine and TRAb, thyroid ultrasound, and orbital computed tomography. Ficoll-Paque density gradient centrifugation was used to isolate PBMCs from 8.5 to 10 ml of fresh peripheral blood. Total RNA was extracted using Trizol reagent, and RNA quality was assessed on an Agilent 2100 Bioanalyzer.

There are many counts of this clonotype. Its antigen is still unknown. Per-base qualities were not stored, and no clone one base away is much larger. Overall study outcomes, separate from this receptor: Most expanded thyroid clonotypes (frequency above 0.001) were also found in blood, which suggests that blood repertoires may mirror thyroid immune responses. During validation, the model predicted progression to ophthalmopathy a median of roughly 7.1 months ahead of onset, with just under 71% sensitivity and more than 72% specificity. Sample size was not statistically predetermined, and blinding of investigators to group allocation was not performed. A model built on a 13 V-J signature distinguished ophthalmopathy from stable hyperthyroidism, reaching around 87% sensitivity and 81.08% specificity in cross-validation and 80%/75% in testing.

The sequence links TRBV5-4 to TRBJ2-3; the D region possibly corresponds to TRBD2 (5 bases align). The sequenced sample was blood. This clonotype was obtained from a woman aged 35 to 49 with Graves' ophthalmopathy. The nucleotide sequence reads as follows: TGTGCCAGCAGCTTGGCTTCTGCTAGCCGAGATACGCAGTATTTT. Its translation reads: CASSLASASRDTQYF. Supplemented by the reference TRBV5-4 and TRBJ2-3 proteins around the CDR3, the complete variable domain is ETGVTQSPTHLIKTRGQQVTLRCSSQSGHNTVSWYQQALGQGPQFIFQYYREEENGRGNFPPRFSGLQFPNYSSELNVNALELDDSALYLCASSLASASRDTQYFGPGTRLTVL.